Presented here are 27 T cell receptor beta chains from one specimen sequenced in a study of T cell repertoires in cytomegalovirus infection. Their antigens are not known. TCRdb fed the reads into MiXCR, producing one record per CDR3 protein. The table records some 920,000 distinct CDR3 sequences, around 32% of them present only once. The sequencing used cultured CD8+ T cells from PBMCs, collected from culture after CMV antigen stimulation. The receptor set was obtained from a human donor in good health (CMV status not recorded). Some clones in this sample may be carry-over from other donors' samples.

The V call is TRBV5-4, the J call TRBJ2-7, with D possibly TRBD1 on 6 matching bases. The CDR3 totals 13 residues. Per germline, CDR1 SGHNT and CDR2 YYREEE (reference sequence). Trimming shortened V by 3 bases and J by 3 bases, and 10 bases separated the two germline ends. CDR3 nucleotides: TGTGCCAGCAGCTGGGAGACAGGCTACGAGCAGTACTTC. Translation gives CASSWETGYEQYF. The full variable domain, in which reference TRBV5-4 and TRBJ2-7 provide the parts outside the CDR3, is ETGVTQSPTHLIKTRGQQVTLRCSSQSGHNTVSWYQQALGQGPQFIFQYYREEENGRGNFPPRFSGLQFPNYSSELNVNALELDDSALYLCASSWETGYEQYFGPGTRLTVT.

The V and J genes are TRBV6-5 and TRBJ2-5, with D possibly TRBD2 on 7 matching bases. V was trimmed by 1 base and J by 2 bases, leaving 14 bases between them. The length of the CDR3 is 16 residues. CDR1 is MNHEY and CDR2 is SVGAGI in the germline V gene. The CDR3 coding sequence is TGTGCCAGCAGTTACTGGGTGGGGGGGCTACAAGAGACCCAGTACTTC. Translating it yields CASSYWVGGLQETQYF.

V and J are TRBV6-5 and TRBJ1-4, with no clear D. The CDR3 totals 15 residues. V lost 5 bases, J lost 7 bases, and 17 bases lay in between. CDR1 MNHEY and CDR2 SVGAGI come from the germline V gene. The CDR3 loop is CASSPTRDLGEKLFF. CDR3 DNA: TGTGCCAGCAGTCCAACCCGCGACCTGGGTGAAAAACTGTTTTTT.

This clonotype was recorded a few times. The V call is TRBV7-8, the J call TRBJ2-2; D is ambiguous. The CDR3 length is 16 residues. Germline V gene lookup returns CDR1 SGHVS and CDR2 FQNEAQ. V was shortened by 1 base and J by 1 base, with 10 bases between the two germline ends. The CDR3, as DNA: TGTGCCAGCAGCTTAGTGCCCCAGGAGAACACCGGGGAGCTGTTTTTT. Translation: CASSLVPQENTGELFF. The whole variable domain, filled in from reference TRBV7-8 and TRBJ2-2, reads GAGVSQSPRYKVAKRGQDVALRCDPISGHVSLFWYQQALGQGPEFLTYFQNEAQLDKSGLPSDRFFAERPEGSVSTLKIQRTQQEDSAVYLCASSLVPQENTGELFFGEGSRLTVL.

This sequence joins TRBV6-6 and TRBJ1-2; D remains unclear. The germline V gene has CDR1 MNHNY and CDR2 SVGAGI (reference sequence). Trimming left V 7 bases short and J 8 bases short, with 11 bases between. This CDR3 is 11 amino acids long. CDR3 sequence reads: CASTPGWGYTF. CDR3 DNA: TGTGCCAGCACCCCAGGTTGGGGCTACACCTTC.

The chain is built from TRBV15 and TRBJ1-3; D remains unclear. In germline, CDR1 is LNHNV, CDR2 YYDKDF (reference sequence). V lost 0 bases to trimming and J lost 0 bases, with 9 bases between them. The CDR3 has 16 amino acids. CDR3 loop: CATSRDTSVSGNTIYF. CDR3 in DNA: TGTGCCACCAGCAGAGATACGAGCGTCTCTGGAAACACCATATATTTT.

This clonotype was observed many times. The rearrangement uses TRBV5-1 and TRBJ1-2; possible D gene TRBD1, 5 bases. The germline CDR1 and CDR2 sequences are SGHRS and YFSETQ. The germline V and J ends were trimmed by 0 bases and 3 bases, with 15 bases remaining between them. This CDR3 region has 16 residues. DNA for the CDR3: TGCGCCAGCAGCTTGGGTCCCCGGGACGAGGACTATGGCTACACCTTC. Its protein product is CASSLGPRDEDYGYTF.

The chain carries TRBV5-4 and TRBJ2-1; TRBD1 or TRBD2 may be the D gene (6 bases each). Germline CDR1 and CDR2: SGHNT and YYREEE (reference sequence). CDR3 length: 15 amino acids. The germline V and J ends were trimmed by 5 bases and 7 bases, with 19 bases remaining between them. The CDR3 coding sequence is TGTGCCAGCAGAGAGGGGGGAGATGAAGAAAATGAGCAGTTCTTC. Its translation is CASREGGDEENEQFF.

This clonotype was counted between two and nine times. This rearrangement joins TRBV19 to TRBJ1-1; D gene ambiguous. The V and J ends lost 7 bases and 4 bases respectively, with 7 bases between them. The CDR3 spans 11 residues. The germline V gene has CDR1 LNHDA and CDR2 SQIVND (reference sequence). This CDR3 is CASNDGTEAFF. In nucleotides, the CDR3 is TGTGCCAGTAATGACGGCACTGAAGCTTTCTTT.

The chain couples TRBV7-6 to TRBJ1-1, with D possibly being TRBD1 (5 bases). Deletions cut 7 bases from V and 1 base from J, with 13 bases between. The CDR3 has 14 amino acids. Germline lookup yields CDR1 SGHVS and CDR2 FNYEAQ. CDR3 sequence (DNA): TGTGCCAGCACGCCCAAAAGGGGGAACACTGAAGCTTTCTTT. Encoded protein: CASTPKRGNTEAFF.

In this sample, this clonotype turned up many times. The rearrangement joins TRBV7-2 to TRBJ2-7; unclear D gene. CDR3 length equals 12 residues. CDR1 and CDR2 (germline): SGHTA, FQGNSA. Trimming left V 0 bases short and J 6 bases short, with 6 bases between. The CDR3 DNA reads TGTGCCAGCAGCTTAGCAGGCTCCGAGCAGTACTTC. The encoded protein is CASSLAGSEQYF.

The chain is built from TRBV7-4 and TRBJ2-7; D is perhaps TRBD2 (6 bases). CDR1 SGHVT and CDR2 SQSDAQ come from the germline V gene. V was trimmed by 5 bases and J by 6 bases, leaving 20 bases between them. The CDR3 has 15 residues. CDR3 sequence (DNA): TGTGCCAGCAGCGCCGGGACTGCCCCTATCGGCGAGCAGTACTTC. Protein sequence: CASSAGTAPIGEQYF.

The CDR3 spells CASSSSRPYSNQPQHF. The CDR3 nucleotides are TGTGCCAGCAGTTCCTCCCGTCCCTATAGCAATCAGCCCCAGCATTTT. V gene TRBV12-3 or TRBV12-4 combines with J gene TRBJ1-5, with D hard to call. CDR3 length: 16 amino acids. Trimming pared 4 bases from V and 0 bases from J, leaving 13 bases between.

V is TRBV14 and J is TRBJ1-2, with D tentatively TRBD1 (5 bases). The CDR3 length is 14 residues. Per the germline V gene, CDR1 is SGHDN and CDR2 is FVKESK. Trimming pared 1 base from V and 4 bases from J, leaving 10 bases between. CDR3 bases: TGTGCCAGCAGCCAAGGTGCGGGGGGCTATGGCTACACCTTC. Translating it yields CASSQGAGGYGYTF.

V gene TRBV7-8 combines with J gene TRBJ2-7; 9 positions match TRBD1. The junction had 2 bases not matched to a gene; V was cut back by 6 bases and J by 2 bases. Germline V gene data show CDR1 as SGHVS and CDR2 as FQNEAQ. This CDR3 is 13 amino acids long. The CDR3 DNA is TGTGCCAGCAGGGACAGGGGACCCTACGAGCAGTACTTC. This codes for CASRDRGPYEQYF.

This clonotype was seen a handful of times. This CDR3 is CASSFRPGQGTNEQFF. The DNA for the CDR3 is TGTGCCAGCAGCTTCCGACCGGGACAGGGAACGAATGAGCAGTTCTTC. The chain uses TRBV11-2 and TRBJ2-1; 9 positions match TRBD1. This CDR3 region has 16 residues. V gave up 3 bases and J gave up 7 bases; unmatched junction bases: 10. The germline V gene encodes CDR1 SGHAT and CDR2 FQNNGV.

Turning to this clonotype: A read error may be the cause here, since a much bigger clone is one base away. The genes are TRBV28 and TRBJ1-5; no reliable D call. Germline V gives CDR1 MDHEN, CDR2 SYDVKM. The CDR3 consists of 13 residues. V dropped 0 bases and J dropped 8 bases, with 8 bases sitting between them. This CDR3 reads CASSLWFTKPQHF. The CDR3 DNA reads TGTGCCAGCAGTTTATGGTTTACTAAGCCCCAGCATTTT. Complete variable domain (other parts from reference TRBV28 and TRBJ1-5): DVKVTQSSRYLVKRTGEKVFLECVQDMDHENMFWYRQDPGLGLRLIYFSYDVKMKEKGDIPEGYSVSREKKERFSLILESASTNQTSMYLCASSLWFTKPQHFGDGTRLSIL.

This clonotype appeared many times. V gene TRBV5-6 combines with J gene TRBJ2-1; tentatively, D is TRBD2 (6 bases). Looked up from germline, CDR1 is SGHDT and CDR2 is YYEEEE. The CDR3 totals 16 residues. Trimming took off 0 bases at V and 6 bases at J, with 16 bases between the two ends. The DNA for the CDR3 is TGTGCCAGCAGCTTGGCAGGGACTCGAGCGGGCAATGAGCAGTTCTTC. Translation gives CASSLAGTRAGNEQFF.

CDR3 coding DNA: TGTGCCATCAGTGAGTCGACTCAAGGCTCTTTGGGCCGAAGCACAGATACGCAGTATTTT. Its translation: CAISESTQGSLGRSTDTQYF. The chain employs TRBV10-3 and TRBJ2-3; no firm D call. Germline values: CDR1 ENHRY, CDR2 SYGVKD. Trimming stripped 0 bases from V and 0 bases from J, with 22 bases between. This CDR3 contains 20 residues.

This clonotype appeared a few times. The chain carries TRBV27 and TRBJ1-1; D unclear. From germline, CDR1 is MNHEY and CDR2 SMNVEV (reference sequence). V lost 2 bases and J lost 3, with 13 bases in between. The CDR3 runs to 15 residues. CDR3 DNA: TGTGCCAGCAGTTTAACCGCGGTTCGGGACACTGAAGCTTTCTTT. This gives the protein CASSLTAVRDTEAFF.

This rearrangement joins TRBV20-1 to TRBJ2-4, with D perhaps given as TRBD1 or TRBD2 (5 bases each). Germline V gene sequence: CDR1 DFQATT, CDR2 SNEGSKA (reference sequence). The CDR3 has 13 residues. Trimming took off 5 bases at V and 1 base at J, with 9 bases between the two ends. The CDR3 spells CSARDRAKNIQYF. Written as DNA, the CDR3 is TGCAGTGCTCGGGACCGGGCCAAAAACATTCAGTACTTC.

The CDR3 coding sequence is TGTGCCAGCAGCCAGACTCTCCCGGGGACTAATGAAAAACTGTTTTTT. Residues: CASSQTLPGTNEKLFF. V and J are TRBV6-6 and TRBJ1-4; the D is unclear. The V end lost 6 bases, the J end lost 2 bases, and 16 bases lay between the germline ends. In germline, CDR1 is MNHNY, CDR2 SVGAGI (reference sequence). There are 16 residues in the CDR3.

The table lists this clonotype with a few counts. The chain couples TRBV29-1 to TRBJ2-1; TRBD1 is a possible D gene (5 bases). Trimming shortened V by 1 base and J by 6 bases, and 10 bases separated the two germline ends. The CDR3 consists of 13 residues. Germline lookup yields CDR1 SQVTM and CDR2 ANQGSEA. In nucleotides, the CDR3 is TGCAGCGTTGAAGGACAGCTTTCCAATGAGCAGTTCTTC. Translation: CSVEGQLSNEQFF.

This clonotype appeared once. V gene TRBV4-1 combines with J gene TRBJ2-3; D unclear. Deletions cut 1 base from V and 2 bases from J, with 7 bases between. Germline lookup yields CDR1 MGHRA and CDR2 YSYEKL. CDR3 length equals 14 residues. The CDR3 DNA reads TGCGCCAGCAGCCAAGGCCGGTTCACAGATACGCAGTATTTT. This gives the protein CASSQGRFTDTQYF.

This chain links TRBV27 with TRBJ2-2, with TRBD1 identical over 7 bases. The trim removed 5 bases at V and 3 bases at J, leaving 12 bases unmatched. Germline V gene data show CDR1 as MNHEY and CDR2 as SMNVEV (reference sequence). The CDR3 spans 17 residues. DNA for the CDR3: TGTGCCAGCAGTATACTGACAGGGAAGAGCGACACCGGGGAGCTGTTTTTT. It codes for CASSILTGKSDTGELFF.

This clonotype was counted between two and nine times. This chain links TRBV6-2 or TRBV6-3 with TRBJ2-2; D may match TRBD1 or TRBD2 (5 bases each). Germline lookup yields CDR1 MNHEY and CDR2 SVGEGT. V was cut by 8 bases and J by 6 bases, with 16 bases left in between. This CDR3 region has 14 residues. This CDR3 is CASWDGLNAGELFF. CDR3 coding DNA: TGTGCCAGCTGGGACGGACTTAACGCCGGGGAGCTGTTTTTT.

This rearrangement joins TRBV4-1 to TRBJ1-1; 11 bases fit TRBD1. In germline, CDR1 is MGHRA, CDR2 YSYEKL. The V segment lost 2 bases and the J segment 6 bases; nucleotides outside the gene matches: 5. The CDR3 spans 15 residues. CDR3 bases: TGCGCCAGCAGCCAACCGGGACAGGGGGTCCCTGAAGCTTTCTTT. As protein: CASSQPGQGVPEAFF.